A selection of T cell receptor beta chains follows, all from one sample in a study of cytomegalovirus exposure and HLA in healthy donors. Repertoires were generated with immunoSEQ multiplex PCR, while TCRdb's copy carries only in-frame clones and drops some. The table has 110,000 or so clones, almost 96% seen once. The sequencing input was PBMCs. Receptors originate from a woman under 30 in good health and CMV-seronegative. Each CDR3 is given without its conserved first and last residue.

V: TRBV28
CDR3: ASSSADRADGYT

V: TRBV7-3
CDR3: ASSLGLGGQETQY

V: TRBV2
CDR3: ASRWGPYGYT

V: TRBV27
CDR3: ASSYQRASTDTQY

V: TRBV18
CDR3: ASSPGGFLTNDGDTQY

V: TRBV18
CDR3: ASSPPMGPRETQY

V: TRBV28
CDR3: ASSQVLASEQF

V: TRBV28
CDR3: ASSSQQGGEQF

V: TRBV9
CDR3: ASSPGLVYNEQF

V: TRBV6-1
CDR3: ASSGGTGGDGYEQY

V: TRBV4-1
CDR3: ASSQNTLQSNQPQH

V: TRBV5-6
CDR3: ASSLKRPGQGGGNTIY

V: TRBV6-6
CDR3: ASEGQGTEKLF

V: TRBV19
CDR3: ASRSGTGWSYGYT

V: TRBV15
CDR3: ATSTPESGGKAF

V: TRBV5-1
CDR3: ASSLGHVIQETQY

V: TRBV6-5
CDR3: ASTQGTSTDTQY

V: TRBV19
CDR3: ASSIYIGFEGGETQY

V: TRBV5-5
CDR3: ASSAQGGLLTDTQY

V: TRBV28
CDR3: ASSLWSSGATLYEQY

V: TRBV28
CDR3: ASSGTEAKGNQPQH

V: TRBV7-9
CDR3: ASSRSGGTDTQY

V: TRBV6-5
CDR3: ASSPTGTGHTEAF

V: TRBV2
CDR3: ASRGDRGLDGYT

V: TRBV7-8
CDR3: ASSLAGTGNYGYT

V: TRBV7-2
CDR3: ASSLDSGYNEQF

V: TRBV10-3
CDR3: AIRTGGGQDNEQF